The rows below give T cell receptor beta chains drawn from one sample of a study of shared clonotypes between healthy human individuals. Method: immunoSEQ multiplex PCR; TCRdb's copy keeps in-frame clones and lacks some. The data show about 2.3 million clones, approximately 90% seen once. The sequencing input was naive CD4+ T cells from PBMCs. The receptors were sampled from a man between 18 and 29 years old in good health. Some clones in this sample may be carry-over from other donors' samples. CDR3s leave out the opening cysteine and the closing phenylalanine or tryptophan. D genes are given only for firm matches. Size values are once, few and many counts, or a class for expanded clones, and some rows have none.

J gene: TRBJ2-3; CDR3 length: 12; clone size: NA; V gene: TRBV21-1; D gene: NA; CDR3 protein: ASSKVIVWDTQY
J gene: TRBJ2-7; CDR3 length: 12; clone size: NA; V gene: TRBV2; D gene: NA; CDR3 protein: ASSGLPGGYEQY
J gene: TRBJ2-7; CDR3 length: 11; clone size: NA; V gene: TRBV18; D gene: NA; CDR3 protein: ASSPRPVYEQY
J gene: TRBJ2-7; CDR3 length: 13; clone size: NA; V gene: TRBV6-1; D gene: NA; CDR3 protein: ASSISGIGSYEQY
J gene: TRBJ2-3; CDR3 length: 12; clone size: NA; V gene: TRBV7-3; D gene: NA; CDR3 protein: ASSPSVITDTQY
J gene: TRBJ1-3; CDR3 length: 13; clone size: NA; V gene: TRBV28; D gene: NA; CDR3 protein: ASREQGRGGNTIY
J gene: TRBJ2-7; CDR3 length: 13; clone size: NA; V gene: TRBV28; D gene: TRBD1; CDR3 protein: ASSLPGTGTYEQY
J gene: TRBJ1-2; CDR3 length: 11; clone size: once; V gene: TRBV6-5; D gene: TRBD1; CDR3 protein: ASRSQGARGYT
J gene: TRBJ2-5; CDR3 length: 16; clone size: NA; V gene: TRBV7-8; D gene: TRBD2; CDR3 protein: ASSLSWSLAGYQETQY
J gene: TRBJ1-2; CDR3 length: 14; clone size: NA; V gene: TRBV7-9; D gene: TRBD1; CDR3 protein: ASSTQGTGGWYGYT
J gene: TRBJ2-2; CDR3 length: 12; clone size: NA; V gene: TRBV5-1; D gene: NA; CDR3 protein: ASSLGLNTGELF
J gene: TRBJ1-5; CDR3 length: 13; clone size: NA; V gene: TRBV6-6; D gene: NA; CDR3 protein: ASSYSFGPGQPQH
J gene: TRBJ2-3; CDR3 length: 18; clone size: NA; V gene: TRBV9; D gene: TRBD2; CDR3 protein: AIPNRGRLAGEIYTDTQY
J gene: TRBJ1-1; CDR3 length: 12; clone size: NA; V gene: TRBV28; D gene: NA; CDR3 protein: ASSLGGGNTEAF
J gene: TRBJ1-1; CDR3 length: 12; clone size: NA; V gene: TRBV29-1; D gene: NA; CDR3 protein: SVAFGGANTEAF
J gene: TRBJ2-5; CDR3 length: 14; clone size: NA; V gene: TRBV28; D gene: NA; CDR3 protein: ASSEIQGIWGETQY
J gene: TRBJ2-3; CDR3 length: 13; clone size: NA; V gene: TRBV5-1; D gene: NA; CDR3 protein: ASSLEGVRTDTQY
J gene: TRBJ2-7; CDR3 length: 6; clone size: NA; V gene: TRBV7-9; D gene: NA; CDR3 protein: ASSRQY
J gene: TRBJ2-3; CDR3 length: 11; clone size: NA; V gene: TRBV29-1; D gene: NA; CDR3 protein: SVRTASTDTQY
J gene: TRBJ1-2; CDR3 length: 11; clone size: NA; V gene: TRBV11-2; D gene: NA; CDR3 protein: ASSLRPHYGYT
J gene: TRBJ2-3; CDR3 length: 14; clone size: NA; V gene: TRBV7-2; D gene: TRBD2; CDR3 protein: ASSLDLAGSTDTQY
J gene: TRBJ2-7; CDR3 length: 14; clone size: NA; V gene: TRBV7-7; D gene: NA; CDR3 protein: ASSSTSTGGFAEQY
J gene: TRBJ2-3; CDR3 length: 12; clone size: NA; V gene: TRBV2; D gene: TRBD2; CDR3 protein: ASRGLALTDTQY
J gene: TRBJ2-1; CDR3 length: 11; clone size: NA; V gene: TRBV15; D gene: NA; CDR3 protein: ATSRGQYNEQF
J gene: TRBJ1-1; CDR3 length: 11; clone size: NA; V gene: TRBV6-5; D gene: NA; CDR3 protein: ASSRQENTEAF
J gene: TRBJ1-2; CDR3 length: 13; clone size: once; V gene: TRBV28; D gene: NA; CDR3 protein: ASSLSPDGNYGYT
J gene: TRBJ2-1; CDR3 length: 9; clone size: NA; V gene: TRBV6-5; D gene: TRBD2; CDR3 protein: ASGGGNEQF
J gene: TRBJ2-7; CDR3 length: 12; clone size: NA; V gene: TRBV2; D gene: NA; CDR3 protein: ASSDRGAPYEQY
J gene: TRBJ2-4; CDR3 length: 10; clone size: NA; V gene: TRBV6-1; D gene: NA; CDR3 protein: ASSLPRDIQY
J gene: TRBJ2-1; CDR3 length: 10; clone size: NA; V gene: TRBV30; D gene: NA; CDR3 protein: AWRDSYNEQF
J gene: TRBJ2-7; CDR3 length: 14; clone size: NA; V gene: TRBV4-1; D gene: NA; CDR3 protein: ASSHPHGASTYEQY
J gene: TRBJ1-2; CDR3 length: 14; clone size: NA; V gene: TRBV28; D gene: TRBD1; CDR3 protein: ASSLTQAGGSPGYT
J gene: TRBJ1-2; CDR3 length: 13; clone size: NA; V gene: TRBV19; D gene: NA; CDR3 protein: ASSIGPKAGSGYT
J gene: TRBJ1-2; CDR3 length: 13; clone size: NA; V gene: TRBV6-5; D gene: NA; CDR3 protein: ASRTPSGTLFGYT
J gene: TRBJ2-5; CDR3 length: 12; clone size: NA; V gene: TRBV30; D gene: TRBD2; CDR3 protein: AWSVKRDQETQY
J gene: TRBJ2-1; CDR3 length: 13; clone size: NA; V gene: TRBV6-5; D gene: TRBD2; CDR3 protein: ASTHGGELGNEQF